What follows are 8 T cell receptor beta chains derived from one specimen sequenced in a study of Tregs in tolerant kidney transplant recipients. Generated by immunoSEQ multiplex PCR, the TCRdb table keeps only in-frame clones and is missing some. The table lists more than 45,000 clones, with roughly 0.93% in the top ten. This sample comprised CD4+ T cells from blood, obtained before the transplant. The source of these receptors is a human donor who received a combined kidney and bone marrow transplant.

On this clone itself: The read comes to an end 3 residues before the CDR3 does, leaving the germline J gene to fill in the end. The chain recombines TRBV20-1 with TRBJ2-7, with D maybe TRBD1 (5 bases). Germline V gives CDR1 DFQATT, CDR2 SNEGSKA (reference sequence). V was trimmed by 3 bases and J by 3 bases, leaving 9 bases between them. The CDR3 runs to 12 residues. The DNA read from the CDR3 is TGCAGTGCTAGTGAGGACAACTACGAG. Protein product: CSASEDNYE. The entire CDR3 protein is CSASEDNYEQYF.

A remark on this clone: From the germline J gene comes the end of the CDR3, since the read stops 3 residues before it. V is TRBV19 and J is TRBJ2-3, with 7 bases lining up with TRBD2. The trim removed 4 bases at V and 6 bases at J, leaving 10 bases unmatched. Germline V CDR1 and CDR2: LNHDA, SQIVND (reference sequence). The CDR3 is made up of 15 amino acids. The chain's CDR3 is CASSSGSPFGDTQYF. The sequenced CDR3 bases are TGTGCCAGTAGTAGCGGGAGCCCTTTTGGGGATACG. Complete variable domain (other parts from reference TRBV19 and TRBJ2-3): DGGITQSPKYLFRKEGQNVTLSCEQNLNHDAMYWYRQDPGQGLRLIYYSQIVNDFQKGDIAEGYSVSREKKESFPLTVTSAQKNPTAFYLCASSSGSPFGDTQYFGPGTRLTVL.

CDR3 bases read: TGCAGTGCTAGTCCCATGGGACAGGGCAATTATAATGAG. It specifies CSASPMGQGNYNE. The CDR3, in full, reads CSASPMGQGNYNEQFF. The rearrangement joins TRBV20-1 to TRBJ2-1; 9 bases match TRBD1. The observed sequence ends 3 residues before the CDR3 terminus, with the missing tail filled in from the germline J gene. This CDR3 has 16 residues. J gave up 7 bases and V 3 bases, and 13 bases lay outside the gene matches. Germline CDR1 and CDR2: DFQATT and SNEGSKA (reference sequence).

Notes on this clone: The DNA ends 3 residues before the CDR3 does, and the rest of the CDR3 is filled in from the germline J gene. The chain has TRBV5-1 and TRBJ2-3; D not certain. Germline V gene sequence: CDR1 SGHRS, CDR2 YFSETQ. V lost 1 base and J 2 bases, leaving 8 bases between the germline ends. The CDR3 is 14 residues long. The CDR3 sequence is CASSLSPYTDTQYF. The sequenced part of the CDR3 DNA is TGCGCCAGCAGCTTGAGCCCGTACACAGATACG.

As for this clone: The CDR3 extends 3 residues past the end of the read, so its final part is completed from the germline J gene. This rearrangement joins TRBV2 to TRBJ1-4; 8 positions match TRBD1. The germline CDR1 and CDR2 sequences are SNHLY and FYNNEI. With 11 bases clipped from V and 5 bases from J, the junction kept 4 bases outside the gene matches. CDR3 size: 12 residues. CDR3 residues: CAGGTGNEKLFF. The CDR3 DNA, read in part, is TGTGCCGGCGGGACAGGAAATGAAAAA.

As to this clone: The read finishes 3 residues shy of the CDR3 end, and the germline J gene is used to complete it. The chain combines TRBV19 with TRBJ2-2, with D unresolved. Trimming stripped 3 bases from V and 4 bases from J, with 9 bases between. This CDR3 comprises 14 residues. Per the germline V gene, CDR1 is LNHDA and CDR2 is SQIVND (reference sequence). The CDR3 sequence is CASSMMTRTGELFF. Partial CDR3 DNA: TGTGCCAGTAGTATGATGACTCGCACCGGGGAG.

Remarks on this clone: The CDR3 goes on 3 residues after the read ends, and that part is filled in from the germline J gene. The chain couples TRBV5-5 to TRBJ2-6, with D perhaps matching TRBD1 (6 bases). The germline V gene encodes CDR1 SGHKS and CDR2 YYEKEE (reference sequence). V lost 3 bases to trimming and J lost 2 bases, with 9 bases between them. The CDR3 is made up of 15 amino acids. The CDR3 protein is CASSYEGAGANVLTF. The CDR3 DNA, read in part, is TGTGCCAGCAGCTACGAGGGGGCTGGGGCCAACGTC.

Concerning this clone itself: The read ends 3 residues shy of where the CDR3 ends; the end is completed using the germline J gene. V gene TRBV19 combines with J gene TRBJ1-6; a possible D gene is TRBD1 (5 bases). CDR1 and CDR2 (germline): LNHDA, SQIVND (reference sequence). Trimming shortened V by 3 bases and J by 7 bases, and 10 bases separated the two germline ends. This CDR3 comprises 14 residues. Incomplete CDR3 DNA: TGTGCCAGTAGTATGGTACAGGTCAATTCACCC. Translated, it gives CASSMVQVNSP. The entire CDR3 is CASSMVQVNSPLHF. Looking up the rest from reference TRBV19 and TRBJ1-6 gives the full variable domain: DGGITQSPKYLFRKEGQNVTLSCEQNLNHDAMYWYRQDPGQGLRLIYYSQIVNDFQKGDIAEGYSVSREKKESFPLTVTSAQKNPTAFYLCASSMVQVNSPLHFGNGTRLTVT.